What follows is one TCR beta chain and its context. The antigen remains unidentified. The PCR was carried out with 60 Vbeta primers and 13 Jbeta primers. The assay was immunoSEQ multiplex PCR, and TCRdb's table has in-frame clones only and misses some. Its table records about 67,000 clones. The sample belongs to a study of cytomegalovirus exposure and HLA in healthy donors. Study-wide results and limits: As a later analysis showed, a missense DCLRE1C variant was linked to trimming of TCR beta V- and J-genes.

Trimming removed 2 bases from V and 0 bases from J, with 6 bases in between. In germline, CDR1 is SGHNT, CDR2 YYREEE (reference sequence). The CDR3 is 14 residues long. This rearrangement joins TRBV5-4 to TRBJ2-4, with D unresolved. The receptor comes from a man younger than 45 in good health and CMV-seropositive. Sequenced: PBMCs. The CDR3 reads CASSLAGAKNIQYF. DNA of the CDR3: TGTGCCAGCAGCTTAGCAGGAGCCAAAAACATTCAGTACTTC.